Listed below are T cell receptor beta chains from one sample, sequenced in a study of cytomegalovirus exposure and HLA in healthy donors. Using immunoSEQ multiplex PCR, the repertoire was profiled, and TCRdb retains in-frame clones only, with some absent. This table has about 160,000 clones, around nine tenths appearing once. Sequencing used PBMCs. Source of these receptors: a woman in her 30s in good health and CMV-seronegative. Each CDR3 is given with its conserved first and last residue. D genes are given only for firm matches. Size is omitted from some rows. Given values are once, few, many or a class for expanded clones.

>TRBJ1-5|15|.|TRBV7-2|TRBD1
CASGYLTGGEQPQHF
TGTGCCAGCGGTTATTTGACAGGGGGCGAACAGCCCCAGCATTTT
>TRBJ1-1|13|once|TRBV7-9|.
CASSSGGPSEAFF
TGTGCCAGCAGCTCGGGGGGGCCGTCTGAAGCTTTCTTT
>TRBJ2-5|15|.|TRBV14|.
CASSQGTFLQETQYF
TGTGCCAGCAGCCAAGGGACATTTCTCCAAGAGACCCAGTACTTC
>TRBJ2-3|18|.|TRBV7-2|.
CASSPQPPGGVGGDTQYF
TGTGCCAGCAGCCCCCAACCACCGGGGGGCGTCGGGGGAGATACGCAGTATTTT
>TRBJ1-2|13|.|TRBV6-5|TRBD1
CASRPTGVHGYTF
TGTGCCAGCAGGCCGACAGGGGTTCATGGCTACACCTTC
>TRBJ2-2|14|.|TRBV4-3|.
CASSQVLSSGELFF
TGCGCCAGCAGCCAAGTGCTGTCGAGCGGGGAGCTGTTTTTT
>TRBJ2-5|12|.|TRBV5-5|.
CATTGAQETQYF
TGTGCCACCACGGGAGCCCAAGAGACCCAGTACTTC
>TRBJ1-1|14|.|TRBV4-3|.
CASSHGPRDTEAFF
TGCGCCAGCAGCCATGGCCCTCGGGACACTGAAGCTTTCTTT
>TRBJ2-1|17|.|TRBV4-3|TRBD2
CASSQDPSGGALNEQFF
TGCGCCAGCAGCCAAGACCCTAGCGGGGGGGCCCTAAATGAGCAGTTCTTC
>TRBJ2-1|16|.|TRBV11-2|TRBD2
CASSPKTSGGGNEQFF
TGTGCCAGCAGCCCCAAGACTAGCGGAGGGGGGAATGAGCAGTTCTTC
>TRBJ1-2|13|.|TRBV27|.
CASSFPGNYGYTF
TGTGCCAGCAGTTTCCCAGGGAACTATGGCTACACCTTC
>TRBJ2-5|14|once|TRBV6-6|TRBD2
CASSYSRGGETQYF
TGTGCCAGCAGTTACTCTCGGGGGGGGGAGACCCAGTACTTC
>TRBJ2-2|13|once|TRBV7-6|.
CAITGLLAGELFF
TGTGCTATTACAGGGCTTTTAGCAGGGGAGCTGTTTTTT
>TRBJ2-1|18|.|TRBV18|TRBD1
CASSPRPVRQGGWDEQFF
TGTGCCAGCTCACCACGGCCAGTCCGACAGGGGGGTTGGGATGAGCAGTTCTTC
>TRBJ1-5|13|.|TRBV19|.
CASSQGSRQPQHF
TGTGCCAGTAGTCAGGGGTCGCGGCAGCCCCAGCATTTT
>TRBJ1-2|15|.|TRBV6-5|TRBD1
CASSSPTGTRDGYTF
TGTGCCAGCAGTTCACCGACAGGGACGAGGGATGGCTACACCTTC
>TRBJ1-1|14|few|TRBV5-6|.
CASSFFGGDTEAFF
TGTGCCAGCAGCTTTTTTGGGGGGGACACTGAAGCTTTCTTT
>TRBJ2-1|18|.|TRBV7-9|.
CASSPPAQAGLPYNEQFF
TGTGCCAGCAGCCCACCAGCCCAGGCGGGACTGCCGTACAATGAGCAGTTCTTC
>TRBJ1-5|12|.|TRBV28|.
CASSQGNQPQHF
TGTGCCAGCAGTCAGGGTAATCAGCCCCAGCATTTT
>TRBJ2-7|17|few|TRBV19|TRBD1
CASSIDGPTGDRYEQYF
TGTGCCAGTAGTATAGATGGTCCCACAGGGGACCGCTACGAGCAGTACTTC
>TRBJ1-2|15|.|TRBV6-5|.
CASSYGHAGNYGYTF
TGTGCCAGCAGTTACGGTCATGCGGGGAACTATGGCTACACCTTC
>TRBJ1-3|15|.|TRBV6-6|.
CASNLGESAGNTIYF
TGTGCCAGCAATTTGGGAGAGAGTGCTGGAAACACCATATATTTT
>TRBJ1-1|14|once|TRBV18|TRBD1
CASSPQGANTEAFF
TGTGCCAGCTCACCCCAGGGGGCGAACACTGAAGCTTTCTTT
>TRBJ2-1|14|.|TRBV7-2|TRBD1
CASSFRDRWNEQFF
TGTGCCAGCAGCTTCCGGGACAGGTGGAATGAGCAGTTCTTC
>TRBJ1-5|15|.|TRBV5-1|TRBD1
CASSLEGQGNQPQHF
TGCGCCAGCAGCTTGGAAGGACAGGGCAATCAGCCCCAGCATTTT
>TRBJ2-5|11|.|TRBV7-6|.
CASRRGETQYF
TGTGCCAGCAGGCGCGGAGAGACCCAGTACTTC
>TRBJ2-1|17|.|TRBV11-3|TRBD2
CASSLDLGLAGNNEQFF
TGTGCCAGCAGCTTAGATCTGGGGCTAGCGGGAAACAATGAGCAGTTCTTC
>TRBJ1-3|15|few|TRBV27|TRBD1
CASSLTGRSGNTIYF
TGTGCCAGCAGTTTGACAGGGAGATCTGGAAACACCATATATTTT
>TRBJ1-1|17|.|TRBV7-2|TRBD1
CASSRNRGGISNTEAFF
TGTGCCAGCAGCCGGAACAGGGGGGGGATTTCGAACACTGAAGCTTTCTTT
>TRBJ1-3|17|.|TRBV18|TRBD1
CASSLRTGGSSGNTIYF
TGTGCCAGCTCTCTCCGGACAGGGGGATCCTCTGGAAACACCATATATTTT
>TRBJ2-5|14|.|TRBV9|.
CASSVSSGQETQYF
TGTGCCAGCAGCGTCTCAAGCGGCCAAGAGACCCAGTACTTC
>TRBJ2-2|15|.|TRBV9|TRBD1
CASSGWTGGTGELFF
TGTGCCAGCAGCGGATGGACAGGGGGCACCGGGGAGCTGTTTTTT
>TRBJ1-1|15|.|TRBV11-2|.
CASSLNRARNTEAFF
TGTGCCAGCAGCTTAAACAGGGCGAGGAACACTGAAGCTTTCTTT
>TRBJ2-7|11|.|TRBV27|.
CASSDGYEQYF
TGTGCCAGCAGCGACGGGTACGAGCAGTACTTC
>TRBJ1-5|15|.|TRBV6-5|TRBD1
CASSPRGEANQPQHF
TGTGCCAGCAGTCCCAGGGGGGAGGCCAATCAGCCCCAGCATTTT
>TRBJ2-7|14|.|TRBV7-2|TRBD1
CASSFGQARYEQYF
TGTGCCAGCAGCTTCGGACAGGCCAGATACGAGCAGTACTTC
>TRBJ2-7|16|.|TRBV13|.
CASSLGLGVVAYEQYF
TGTGCCAGCAGCCTAGGGTTAGGGGTCGTCGCCTACGAGCAGTACTTC
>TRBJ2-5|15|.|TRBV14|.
CASSPPGLVGRTQYF
TGTGCCAGCAGCCCCCCCGGGTTGGTTGGTCGTACCCAGTACTTC
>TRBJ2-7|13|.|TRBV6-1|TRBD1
CASSAQGAYEQYF
TGTGCCAGCAGTGCCCAGGGGGCCTACGAGCAGTACTTC
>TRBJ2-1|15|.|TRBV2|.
CASSGGTFSYNEQFF
TGTGCCAGCAGTGGAGGGACATTTTCCTACAATGAGCAGTTCTTC
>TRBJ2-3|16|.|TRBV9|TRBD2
CASSGLAGGPTDTQYF
TGTGCCAGCAGCGGGCTAGCGGGGGGGCCAACAGATACGCAGTATTTT
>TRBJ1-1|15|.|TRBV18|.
CASSPMDSVNTEAFF
TGTGCCAGCTCACCCATGGACAGCGTGAACACTGAAGCTTTCTTT
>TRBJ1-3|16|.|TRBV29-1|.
CSVEVPDGSSGNTIYF
TGCAGCGTTGAAGTTCCCGACGGGAGCTCTGGAAACACCATATATTTT
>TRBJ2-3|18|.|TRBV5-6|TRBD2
CASSSAATSGGASDTQYF
TGTGCCAGCAGCTCTGCCGCGACTAGCGGGGGGGCCAGCGATACGCAGTATTTT
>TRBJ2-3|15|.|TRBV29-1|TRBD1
CSVGPTGMGTDTQYF
TGCAGCGTTGGCCCGACAGGGATGGGCACAGATACGCAGTATTTT
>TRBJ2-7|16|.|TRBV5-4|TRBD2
CASSPSAGGAAYEQYF
TGTGCCAGCAGCCCAAGCGCCGGGGGGGCCGCCTACGAGCAGTACTTC
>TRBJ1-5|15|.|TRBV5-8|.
CASSLVRQGSQPQHF
TGTGCCAGCAGCTTGGTACGGCAGGGAAGCCAGCCCCAGCATTTT
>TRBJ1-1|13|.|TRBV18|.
CASSPSKQVPLIF
TGTGCCAGCTCACCATCGAAACAGGTCCCATTGATCTTT
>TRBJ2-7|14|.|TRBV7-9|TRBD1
CASSPLDRPYEQYF
TGTGCCAGCAGCCCATTGGACAGGCCCTACGAGCAGTACTTC
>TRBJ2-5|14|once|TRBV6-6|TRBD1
CASRRGQAGETQYF
TGTGCCAGCAGACGAGGACAGGCCGGGGAGACCCAGTACTTC
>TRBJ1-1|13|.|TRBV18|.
CASSPVRNTEAFF
TGTGCCAGCTCACCTGTCAGGAACACTGAAGCTTTCTTT